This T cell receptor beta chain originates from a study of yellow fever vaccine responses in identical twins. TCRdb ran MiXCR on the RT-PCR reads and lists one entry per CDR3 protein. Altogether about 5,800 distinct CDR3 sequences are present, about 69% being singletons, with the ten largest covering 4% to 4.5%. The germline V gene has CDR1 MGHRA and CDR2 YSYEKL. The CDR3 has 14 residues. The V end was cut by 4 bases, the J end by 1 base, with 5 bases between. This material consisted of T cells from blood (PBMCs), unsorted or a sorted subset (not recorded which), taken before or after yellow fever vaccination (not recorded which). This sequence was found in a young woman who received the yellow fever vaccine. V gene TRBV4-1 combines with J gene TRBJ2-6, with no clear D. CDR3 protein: CASSPKSGANVLTF. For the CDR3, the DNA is TGCGCCAGCAGCCCTAAGTCTGGGGCCAACGTCCTGACTTTC.